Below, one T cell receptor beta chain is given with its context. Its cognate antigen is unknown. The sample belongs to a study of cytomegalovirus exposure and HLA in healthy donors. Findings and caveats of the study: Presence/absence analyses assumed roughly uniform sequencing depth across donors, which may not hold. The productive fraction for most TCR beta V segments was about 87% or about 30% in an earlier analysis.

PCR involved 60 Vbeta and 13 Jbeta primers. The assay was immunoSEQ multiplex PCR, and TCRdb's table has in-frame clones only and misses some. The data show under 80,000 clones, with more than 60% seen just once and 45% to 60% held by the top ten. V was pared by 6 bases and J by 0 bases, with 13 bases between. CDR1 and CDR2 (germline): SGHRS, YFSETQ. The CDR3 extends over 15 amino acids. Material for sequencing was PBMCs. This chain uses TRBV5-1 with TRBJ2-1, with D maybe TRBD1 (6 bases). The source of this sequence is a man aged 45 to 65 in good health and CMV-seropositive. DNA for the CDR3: TGCGCCAGCACAGGGCTGGACAGCTCCTACAATGAGCAGTTCTTC. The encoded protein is CASTGLDSSYNEQFF.